This TCR beta chain comes out of a study of regulatory T cells in long-lasting Graves disease. Study overall: Freshly diagnosed Graves' patients had used antithyroid drugs for under 3 months.

Library construction for TCR beta used iRepertoire HTBI primers and Arm-PCR of CDR3 regions. Via MiXCR, TCRdb re-called the multiplex PCR reads, giving one row per CDR3 protein. The sample carries hundreds of thousands of distinct CDR3 sequences, roughly 15% recorded once. This clonotype occurred a few times. What it recognizes is unknown. Study-level results: The researchers studied only peripheral blood, not thyroid tissue.

Sample time point: newly diagnosed GD, antithyroid drugs for less than 3 months. From PBMCs, RNA was extracted and then used to make the TCR library. Patients met American Thyroid Association criteria for Graves' disease. Another study also made use of these data, one on T cells in Graves' hyperthyroidism and ophthalmopathy.

The TCR was taken from a woman aged 25-40 years with Graves disease. The material sequenced was peripheral blood mononuclear cells (PBMCs), taken at new diagnosis, from a patient treated with antithyroid drugs.

This CDR3 is CASRGLAGRADTQYF. CDR3 sequence (DNA): TGTGCCAGCAGGGGACTAGCGGGTCGCGCAGATACGCAGTATTTT. The chain links TRBV2 to TRBJ2-3; TRBD2 matches 12 bases. The CDR3 runs to 15 residues. Germline V CDR1 and CDR2: SNHLY, FYNNEI. V was pared by 6 bases and J by 4 bases, with 5 bases of the junction left unmatched.